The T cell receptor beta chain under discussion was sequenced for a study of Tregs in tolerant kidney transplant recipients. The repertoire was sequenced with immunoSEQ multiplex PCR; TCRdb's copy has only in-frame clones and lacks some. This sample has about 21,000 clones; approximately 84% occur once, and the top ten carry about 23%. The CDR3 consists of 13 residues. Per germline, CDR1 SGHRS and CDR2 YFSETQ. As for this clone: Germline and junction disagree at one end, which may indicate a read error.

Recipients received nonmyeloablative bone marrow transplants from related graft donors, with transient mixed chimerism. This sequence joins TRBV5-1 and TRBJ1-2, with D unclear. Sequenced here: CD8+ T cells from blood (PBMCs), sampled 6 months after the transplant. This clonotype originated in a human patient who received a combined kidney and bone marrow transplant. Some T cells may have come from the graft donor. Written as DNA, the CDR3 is TGTGCCAGCAGCTTGGCGGGAAACTATGGCTACACCTTC. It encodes CASSLAGNYGYTF. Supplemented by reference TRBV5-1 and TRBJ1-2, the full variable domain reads KAGVTQTPRYLIKTRGQQVTLSCSPISGHRSVSWYQQTPGQGLQFLFEYFSETQRNKGNFPGRFSGRQFSNSRSEMNVSTLELGDSALYLCASSLAGNYGYTFGSGTRLTVV.